This TCR beta chain was obtained from a study of blood T cells in healthy people across ages. There are 19 residues in the CDR3. The use of a sample-barcoded 5' primer and a J-beta primer mix characterized a second PCR of roughly 6 to 11 cycles. MiXCR, applied by TCRdb to the 5' RACE reads, yields one record per CDR3 protein. The repertoire consists of about 930,000 distinct CDR3 sequences, with just under 30% occurring once and the leading ten covering about 10%. The same specimen was also included in a second study, on T cells of mothers and their children.

This sequence was found in a woman aged 40 to 49 in good health. This chain uses TRBV21-1 with TRBJ1-5; TRBD1 is the table's D call, not checked against the DNA. TRBV21-1 is a listed pseudogene. Sequenced: blood. CDR3 nucleotides: TGTGCCAGCAGCCAAAGGTATGGGACGAACCGTTTTTTGGATCAGCCCCAGCATTTT. Translating gives CASSQRYGTNRFLDQPQHF.